The 23 T cell receptor beta chains below come from one sample, sequenced in a study of Ad26.COV2.S vaccination and SARS-CoV-2 variants. TCRdb keeps only in-frame clones here, not all; method: immunoSEQ multiplex PCR. There are over 400,000 clones in the sample; approximately 90% occur only once, and around 1.7% lies in the top ten. Treatment given: some 20 received Ad26.COV2.S at low or high dose, single or two shots; about 5 received placebo; per-sample allocation not given. Sampling was done on day 63 after the first vaccine or placebo injection. The sample here was peripheral blood, taken in a trial of Ad26.COV2.S vaccine versus placebo. The receptors originated from a person between 18 and 60 years old who received the Ad26.COV2.S COVID-19 vaccine or a placebo.

The rearrangement uses TRBV6-6 and TRBJ2-1, with unresolved D. Per germline, CDR1 MNHNY and CDR2 SVGAGI (reference sequence). This CDR3 contains 11 residues. V dropped 2 bases and J dropped 7 bases, with 3 bases sitting between them. The CDR3 bases are TGTGCCAGCAGTTACAGGAATGAGCAGTTCTTC. Amino acid sequence: CASSYRNEQFF.

V and J are TRBV6-5 and TRBJ1-4; TRBD1 is a possible D gene (5 bases). CDR1 MNHEY and CDR2 SVGAGI come from the germline V gene. Trimming left V 9 bases short and J 7 bases short, with 12 bases between. This CDR3 region has 12 residues. CDR3 DNA sequence: TGTGCCAGTGGAGGGGTGGGTGAAAAACTGTTTTTT. Amino acids: CASGGVGEKLFF.

The chain uses TRBV4-1 and TRBJ1-1, with 8 bases that match TRBD1. This CDR3 comprises 15 residues. Germline V lookup: CDR1 MGHRA, CDR2 YSYEKL. The V gene end was trimmed by 3 bases and the J gene end by 4 bases; junction bases not matched to a gene: 7. The CDR3 sequence is CASSQAGGAGTEAFF. For the CDR3, the DNA is TGCGCCAGCAGCCAGGCAGGGGGCGCGGGCACTGAAGCTTTCTTT.

V usage is TRBV9 and J usage is TRBJ1-3; D perhaps matches TRBD1 (5 bases). Trimming stripped 0 bases from V and 8 bases from J, with 12 bases between. The CDR3 is 14 amino acids. CDR1 SGDLS and CDR2 YYNGEE come from the germline V gene. CDR3 in amino acids: CASSVAGTADTIYF. For the CDR3, the DNA is TGTGCCAGCAGCGTAGCCGGGACGGCCGACACCATATATTTT.

The chain employs TRBV28 and TRBJ2-1; D is unclear. Trimming cost V 3 bases and J 10 bases, with 10 bases left between them. Germline values: CDR1 MDHEN, CDR2 SYDVKM. CDR3 length: 12 amino acids. CDR3 sequence (DNA): TGTGCCAGCAGTTTGCGGCTTTGGGAGCAGTTCTTC. Its translation: CASSLRLWEQFF.

DNA of the CDR3: TGTGCCATCAGTGCGTCCACCACTAGCGGCATTCCCTACGAGCAGTACTTC. This translates into CAISASTTSGIPYEQYF. The chain couples TRBV10-3 to TRBJ2-7; 8 bases are a match to TRBD2. The CDR3 has 17 amino acids. Trimming removed 4 bases from V and 2 bases from J; junction bases left unmatched: 13. Germline V CDR1 and CDR2: ENHRY, SYGVKD.

The genes are TRBV5-1 and TRBJ2-7; 10 bases align to TRBD1. This CDR3 has 16 residues. Germline V gene data show CDR1 as SGHRS and CDR2 as YFSETQ. J gave up 4 bases and V 0 bases, and 7 bases lay outside the gene matches. In DNA, the CDR3 is TGCGCCAGCAGCTTGGGGGGTGGGACAGGGGATTACGAGCAGTACTTC. Protein sequence: CASSLGGGTGDYEQYF.

The chain has TRBV7-9 and TRBJ2-2; 7 positions match TRBD1. V gave up 0 bases and J gave up 6 bases; unmatched junction bases: 13. The CDR3 extends over 18 amino acids. The germline gives CDR1 SEHNR, CDR2 FQNEAQ (reference sequence). CDR3 in DNA: TGTGCCAGCAGCTTAGCACTAGAGCCTACAGGGGTGGCCGGGGAGCTGTTTTTT. Amino acids: CASSLALEPTGVAGELFF.

Concerning this clone: This specimen includes other DNA sequences encoding the same CDR3. This rearrangement joins TRBV6-2 or TRBV6-3 to TRBJ1-1; D possibly corresponds to TRBD1 (5 bases). The CDR3 is 14 residues long. The V end was cut by 2 bases, the J end by 0 bases, with 7 bases between. Germline assignment: CDR1 MNHEY and CDR2 SVGEGT. The CDR3 sequence is CASSYGGVNTEAFF. CDR3 bases: TGTGCCAGCAGTTACGGGGGGGTGAACACTGAAGCTTTCTTT.

V usage is TRBV4-1 and J usage is TRBJ1-1; 9 nucleotides match TRBD1. The CDR3 is 15 amino acids. Germline CDR1 is MGHRA and CDR2 is YSYEKL. Unmatched junction bases numbered 4, after V lost 0 bases and J lost 5 bases. The CDR3 protein is CASSQDGTGRTEAFF. The CDR3 bases are TGCGCCAGCAGCCAAGATGGGACAGGGAGGACTGAAGCTTTCTTT.

The chain has TRBV18 and TRBJ1-3, with 7 positions matching TRBD1. This CDR3 is built from 17 residues. Per germline, CDR1 KGHSH and CDR2 LQKENI. V shed 6 bases, J shed 0 bases, and the junction held 11 bases outside the gene matches. The CDR3 bases are TGTGCCAGCTCTCATTCCGGGACAGAGCTCTCTGGAAACACCATATATTTT. Amino acid sequence: CASSHSGTELSGNTIYF.

The chain uses TRBV5-6 and TRBJ1-1; D gene uncertain. Trimming left V 2 bases short and J 5 bases short, with 16 bases between. The germline gives CDR1 SGHDT, CDR2 YYEEEE. This CDR3 region has 15 residues. Written as DNA, the CDR3 is TGTGCCAGCAGCTTAGATCGGGGAGAGTTTACTGAAGCTTTCTTT. The encoded protein is CASSLDRGEFTEAFF.

The genes are TRBV5-6 and TRBJ1-2; tentative D call: TRBD1 (6 bases). Trimming removed 0 bases at V and 9 bases at J, with 21 bases between. This CDR3 comprises 16 residues. Germline V lookup: CDR1 SGHDT, CDR2 YYEEEE. For the CDR3, the DNA is TGTGCCAGCAGCTTGGGGGGAACAGGGCCGGATCAGAGCTACACCTTC. It specifies CASSLGGTGPDQSYTF.

The gene calls are TRBV20-1 and TRBJ1-1; TRBD1 is a possible D gene (6 bases). Germline V gene sequence: CDR1 DFQATT, CDR2 SNEGSKA (reference sequence). Trimming pared 5 bases from V and 6 bases from J, leaving 10 bases between. The CDR3 consists of 11 residues. The CDR3 DNA reads TGCAGTGCTGTGGGGGCCTCTGAAGCTTTCTTT. This codes for CSAVGASEAFF.

The CDR3 DNA reads TGTGCCAGCAGCGTAGAACCAGGGCACAATCAGCCCCAGCATTTT. It is translated as CASSVEPGHNQPQHF. The chain has TRBV9 and TRBJ1-5, with D possibly being TRBD1 (5 bases). Trimming left V 0 bases short and J 3 bases short, with 10 bases between. This CDR3 is built from 15 residues. Germline assignment: CDR1 SGDLS and CDR2 YYNGEE.

This chain joins TRBV19 and TRBJ2-7; D call uncertain. The CDR3 sequence is 10 residues long. Trimming stripped 5 bases from V and 5 bases from J, with 4 bases between. Germline V gene sequence: CDR1 LNHDA, CDR2 SQIVND (reference sequence). The DNA for the CDR3 is TGTGCCAGTAGTGGTGACGAGCAGTACTTC. Translation: CASSGDEQYF.

This rearrangement joins TRBV28 to TRBJ2-5, with 7 bases matching TRBD1. The CDR3 has 14 amino acids. From germline, CDR1 is MDHEN and CDR2 SYDVKM. After removal of 6 bases from V and 6 bases from J, the junction contained 10 bases not matched to a gene. The CDR3 loop is CASSLTGSGKTQYF. Here the CDR3 DNA reads TGTGCCAGCAGCCTGACAGGGTCGGGGAAGACCCAGTACTTC. The full variable domain, with the rest looked up from reference TRBV28 and TRBJ2-5, is DVKVTQSSRYLVKRTGEKVFLECVQDMDHENMFWYRQDPGLGLRLIYFSYDVKMKEKGDIPEGYSVSREKKERFSLILESASTNQTSMYLCASSLTGSGKTQYFGPGTRLLVL.

This chain connects TRBV19 to TRBJ1-5; D is possibly TRBD1 (5 bases). CDR3 size: 16 residues. Trimming cost V 1 base and J 0 bases, with 10 bases left between them. CDR1 is LNHDA and CDR2 is SQIVND in the germline V gene (reference sequence). Written as DNA, the CDR3 is TGTGCCAGTAGTATAGGGGAGACAGATAGCAATCAGCCCCAGCATTTT. It specifies CASSIGETDSNQPQHF.

This chain connects TRBV7-8 to TRBJ1-1, with 7 bases that match TRBD1. CDR1 and CDR2 from the germline V gene are SGHVS and FQNEAQ. The CDR3 spans 12 residues. V shed 5 bases, J shed 8 bases, and the junction held 5 bases outside the gene matches. CDR3 residues: CASSQGTDEAFF. The CDR3, as DNA: TGTGCCAGCAGCCAAGGGACAGACGAAGCTTTCTTT. Full variable domain (missing parts from reference TRBV7-8 and TRBJ1-1): GAGVSQSPRYKVAKRGQDVALRCDPISGHVSLFWYQQALGQGPEFLTYFQNEAQLDKSGLPSDRFFAERPEGSVSTLKIQRTQQEDSAVYLCASSQGTDEAFFGQGTRLTVV.

This clone turned up a few times. The chain uses TRBV27 and TRBJ2-7, with 11 bases aligning to TRBD1. The CDR3 is 14 residues long. Germline V CDR1 and CDR2: MNHEY, SMNVEV (reference sequence). The V gene end was trimmed by 4 bases and the J gene end by 3 bases; junction bases not matched to a gene: 2. The CDR3 nucleotides read TGTGCCAGCAGTTCCGGGACAGGGGGCTACGAGCAGTACTTC. Protein: CASSSGTGGYEQYF.

The chain has TRBV5-1 and TRBJ2-3; 9 nucleotides line up with TRBD2. The CDR3 sequence is 15 residues long. V lost 4 bases to trimming and J lost 0 bases; unmatched junction nucleotides: 3. Germline assignment: CDR1 SGHRS and CDR2 YFSETQ. The CDR3 loop reads CASSLLAGSTDTQYF. The CDR3 DNA reads TGCGCCAGCAGCCTCCTAGCGGGGAGCACAGATACGCAGTATTTT.

Note on this clone: The same CDR3 can be traced to other DNA sequences in this sample. The CDR3 loop is CASSLAGRKETQYF. CDR3 nucleotide sequence: TGTGCCAGCAGCTTAGCGGGGAGAAAAGAGACCCAGTACTTC. The chain has TRBV7-2 and TRBJ2-5, with D tentatively TRBD2 (5 bases). The ends were cut back, 0 bases at V and 3 bases at J, with 8 bases in the middle. Germline V gene sequence: CDR1 SGHTA, CDR2 FQGNSA. This CDR3 spans 14 amino acids.

This clone came up once. V usage is TRBV7-8 and J usage is TRBJ2-3, with 7 bases that match TRBD2. Germline CDR1 SGHVS, CDR2 FQNEAQ. CDR3 length: 16 amino acids. With 3 bases clipped from V and 4 bases from J, the junction kept 10 bases outside the gene matches. The CDR3 loop is CASSFGGTKRSDTQYF. The CDR3 nucleotides read TGTGCCAGCAGCTTTGGAGGGACTAAGAGGTCAGATACGCAGTATTTT.